The sequence of this T cell receptor (beta chain) was determined in a study of blood T cell repertoires in COVID-19. Study at large: COVID-19 samples, acute and convalescent, were from the United States, Italy and Spain. T cells, B-cell-depleted T cells, or PBMCs supplied cDNA or gDNA.

Donors in Cohort 3 who had recovered were those with two negative PCRs, healthcare professional clearance, or resolution of their symptoms. The data were produced by immunoSEQ multiplex PCR, yet TCRdb's version contains in-frame clones alone and is incomplete. The sample comprises around 500,000 clones, roughly 90% of which are singletons, and approximately 1.8% rests with the top ten. The CDR3 spans 13 residues. Trimming pared 3 bases from V and 3 bases from J, leaving 6 bases between. CDR1 is LGHNT, CDR2 FRNRAP, per germline. The V call is TRBV12-5, the J call TRBJ2-1; D perhaps matches TRBD2 (5 bases). This sequence was found in a woman in her forties who had recovered from COVID-19. Sequencing used PBMCs or T cells enriched from blood (not recorded which). CDR3 residues: CASGLRDYNEQFF. CDR3 bases: TGTGCTAGTGGTTTACGGGACTACAATGAGCAGTTCTTC.